This entry lists 22 T cell receptor beta chains sequenced from one sample in a study of blood T cell repertoires in COVID-19. Libraries were prepared by immunoSEQ multiplex PCR; TCRdb keeps only in-frame clonotypes and omits some of them. The sample includes fewer than 150,000 clones, around three quarters of them seen just once. Sequencing was performed on peripheral blood. The receptors shown here come from a human donor in a cohort sampled during active COVID-19.

The chain carries TRBV24-1 and TRBJ1-5; D possibly corresponds to TRBD1 (5 bases). CDR1 and CDR2 from the germline V gene are KGHDR and SFDVKD. V was trimmed by 5 bases and J by 6 bases, leaving 7 bases between them. The length of the CDR3 is 12 residues. CDR3 DNA sequence: TGTGCCACCAGTGCAGGGATTCAGCCCCAGCATTTT. This gives the protein CATSAGIQPQHF.

This clone showed up just a few times. This sequence joins TRBV7-9 and TRBJ1-1; TRBD1 matches 10 bases. Unmatched junction bases numbered 3, after V lost 0 bases and J lost 5 bases. Germline CDR1 reads SEHNR; CDR2 reads FQNEAQ (reference sequence). The CDR3 consists of 15 residues. DNA for the CDR3: TGTGCCAGCAGCTTAGCGGGGACAGGGGAGACTGAAGCTTTCTTT. Amino acid sequence: CASSLAGTGETEAFF.

This chain links TRBV7-9 with TRBJ2-5; possible D gene TRBD2, 5 bases. The CDR3 contains 15 residues. Trimming shortened V by 4 bases and J by 5 bases, and 17 bases separated the two germline ends. CDR1 is SEHNR and CDR2 is FQNEAQ in the germline V gene (reference sequence). The CDR3 nucleotides read TGTGCCAGCAGCTCGGTTATATTGAGAGGGGAGACCCAGTACTTC. Protein: CASSSVILRGETQYF.

This clone came up a few times. The genes are TRBV11-2 and TRBJ2-2; 9 nucleotides match TRBD1. Germline V gene sequence: CDR1 SGHAT, CDR2 FQNNGV. The V and J ends lost 4 bases and 4 bases, in that order; junction bases with no gene match: 4. The CDR3 is made up of 15 amino acids. CDR3 residues: CASSSTGGGTGELFF. The CDR3 DNA follows: TGTGCCAGCAGCTCGACAGGGGGAGGCACCGGGGAGCTGTTTTTT.

V usage is TRBV6-5 and J usage is TRBJ2-2, with D uncertain. The CDR3 has 13 amino acids. The V end lost 0 bases, the J end lost 6 bases, and 5 bases lay between the germline ends. Germline CDR1 and CDR2: MNHEY and SVGAGI. This CDR3 reads CASSYSTAGELFF. DNA of the CDR3: TGTGCCAGCAGTTACTCTACGGCCGGGGAGCTGTTTTTT.

The gene calls are TRBV7-7 and TRBJ2-5; 8 nucleotides agree with TRBD2. J gave up 1 base and V 5 bases, and 6 bases lay outside the gene matches. This CDR3 spans 15 amino acids. The germline gives CDR1 SSHAT, CDR2 FNYEAQ (reference sequence). The CDR3 DNA reads as TGTGCCAGCAGCCCCGGGGGGGCCCTCCAAGAGACCCAGTACTTC. Translating gives CASSPGGALQETQYF.

The genes are TRBV23-1 and TRBJ1-5; 7 bases fit TRBD1. TRBV23-1 is an ORF for which the function is uncertain. This CDR3 comprises 16 residues. The V gene end was trimmed by 0 bases and the J gene end by 5 bases; junction bases not matched to a gene: 7. CDR3 bases: TGCGCCAGCAGTCAATCCCACGCCAGGGGGGATCAGCCCCAGCATTTT. Protein product: CASSQSHARGDQPQHF.

This clone turned up a few times. V gene TRBV6-5 combines with J gene TRBJ2-3, with 9 positions matching TRBD2. The CDR3 contains 14 residues. The V segment lost 8 bases and the J segment 4 bases; nucleotides outside the gene matches: 7. Germline loops: CDR1 MNHEY, CDR2 SVGAGI. CDR3 residues: CASRRVAGADTQYF. As DNA, the CDR3 is TGTGCCAGCCGGAGAGTAGCGGGGGCAGATACGCAGTATTTT.

The chain couples TRBV10-1 to TRBJ2-2; 7 nucleotides agree with TRBD1. Germline V CDR1 and CDR2: WNHNN, SYGVQD (reference sequence). The CDR3 is 15 residues long. The V segment lost 6 bases and the J segment 0 bases; nucleotides outside the gene matches: 4. CDR3: CASRTDRTNTGELFF. In DNA, the CDR3 is TGCGCCAGCAGAACGGACAGGACGAACACCGGGGAGCTGTTTTTT.

This rearrangement joins TRBV2 to TRBJ2-5, with a possible D match to TRBD2 (6 bases). Germline V CDR1 and CDR2: SNHLY, FYNNEI. The CDR3 extends over 14 amino acids. V dropped 0 bases and J dropped 5 bases, with 10 bases sitting between them. CDR3 bases: TGTGCCAGCAGTGAAGCACCTAGCGCCGAGACCCAGTACTTC. Amino acid sequence: CASSEAPSAETQYF.

This clone occurred once. The chain couples TRBV30 to TRBJ1-1; no reliable D call. V shed 5 bases and J shed 6 bases, with 13 bases lying between them. Looked up from germline, CDR1 is GTSNPN and CDR2 is SVGIG (reference sequence). The CDR3 is 12 residues long. CDR3 sequence: CAWSRTEAEAFF. The CDR3 DNA sequence: TGTGCCTGGTCCCGGACTGAAGCTGAAGCTTTCTTT.

This clone appeared once. The V gene is TRBV29-1, the J gene TRBJ2-1; D perhaps matches TRBD2 (5 bases). The V gene's germline CDR1 is SQVTM and CDR2 ANQGSEA. Between the trimmed V and J ends, which lost 7 bases and 7 bases, there was a span of 8 bases. This CDR3 comprises 10 residues. The CDR3 region has the DNA TGCAGCGGAGAGGGAAATGAGCAGTTCTTC. Translation gives CSGEGNEQFF.

Regarding this clone: A much larger clone lies one base from this, so it may be a read error. This chain joins TRBV5-1 and TRBJ1-1; the match to TRBD1 covers 7 bases. CDR3 length: 13 amino acids. Germline-derived CDR1 and CDR2 are SGHRS and YFSETQ. The CDR3 is CANSLEQDREAFF. Written as DNA, the CDR3 is TGCGCCAACAGCTTGGAACAGGACAGGGAAGCTTTCTTT.

J is TRBJ2-5 and V is TRBV20-1; no reliable D call. This CDR3 comprises 11 residues. Trimming shortened V by 6 bases and J by 2 bases, and 7 bases separated the two germline ends. Germline V gives CDR1 DFQATT, CDR2 SNEGSKA (reference sequence). In DNA form, the CDR3 reads TGCAGTGCCCCGACTCAAGAGACCCAGTACTTC. Residues: CSAPTQETQYF.

The CDR3 bases are TGTGCCAGCAGCCACTTTGCGGTGCCGGGGACCCAGTACTTC. It yields the protein CASSHFAVPGTQYF. The V call is TRBV3-1 (or the pseudogene TRBV3-2), the J call TRBJ2-5; D is unresolved. Between the trimmed V and J ends, which lost 3 bases and 7 bases, there was a span of 15 bases. CDR3 length: 14 amino acids. CDR1 is LGHDT and CDR2 is YNNKEL in the germline V gene (reference sequence).

This chain connects TRBV5-1 to TRBJ2-7, with 10 positions matching TRBD2. This CDR3 is 14 amino acids long. Germline CDR1 and CDR2: SGHRS and YFSETQ. The V segment lost 6 bases and the J segment 2 bases; nucleotides outside the gene matches: 5. The CDR3 DNA sequence: TGCGCCAGCAACCTGGGACTAGCGCCCTACGAGCAGTACTTC. It codes for CASNLGLAPYEQYF.

V usage is TRBV7-9 and J usage is TRBJ1-6, with 9 nucleotides matching TRBD1. The CDR3 runs to 16 residues. V lost 0 bases and J lost 7; bases outside the gene matches: 4. CDR1 and CDR2 from the germline V gene are SEHNR and FQNEAQ (reference sequence). The CDR3 nucleotides are TGTGCCAGCAGCTTAGCGGGACAGGGAGAGAATTCACCCCTCCACTTT. Amino acid sequence: CASSLAGQGENSPLHF. Variable domain in full (rest from reference TRBV7-9 and TRBJ1-6): DTGVSQNPRHKITKRGQNVTFRCDPISEHNRLYWYRQTLGQGPEFLTYFQNEAQLEKSRLLSDRFSAERPKGSFSTLEIQRTEQGDSAMYLCASSLAGQGENSPLHFGNGTRLTVT.

This clone was observed a handful of times. This sequence joins TRBV12-3 or TRBV12-4 and TRBJ1-1; D is unresolved. This CDR3 has 13 amino acids. V lost 3 bases and J lost 10, with 15 bases in between. The CDR3 DNA is TGTGCCAGCAGTTTCATCGCCGAGGTAGGAGCTTTCTTT. Its translation: CASSFIAEVGAFF.

This rearrangement joins TRBV4-2 to TRBJ2-2; TRBD2 agrees at 10 bases. This CDR3 comprises 17 residues. Germline CDR1 and CDR2: LGHNA and YNFKEQ. Losses at the gene ends were 3 bases for V and 1 base for J; bases not matched to a gene: 5. This chain's CDR3 is CASSQASGGWNTGELFF. CDR3 sequence (DNA): TGTGCCAGCAGCCAGGCTAGCGGGGGTTGGAACACCGGGGAGCTGTTTTTT.

This clone has just a few counts. This rearrangement joins TRBV10-2 to TRBJ2-7, with TRBD2 as a possible D gene (6 bases). This CDR3 spans 14 amino acids. The germline V gene encodes CDR1 WSHSY and CDR2 SAAADI. Trimming took 6 bases from V and 0 from J, leaving 12 bases between them. The CDR3 loop reads CASSPGLNSYEQYF. The CDR3 bases are TGCGCCAGCAGCCCGGGACTTAACTCCTACGAGCAGTACTTC.

The V and J genes are TRBV30 and TRBJ2-5; no definite D call. The CDR3 has 14 residues. V dropped 0 bases and J dropped 4 bases, with 12 bases sitting between them. Germline V gene data show CDR1 as GTSNPN and CDR2 as SVGIG (reference sequence). The CDR3 loop reads CAWSVRRGVETQYF. CDR3 in DNA: TGTGCCTGGAGTGTACGGCGCGGAGTAGAGACCCAGTACTTC. The entire variable domain, with the rest obtained from reference TRBV30 and TRBJ2-5, is as follows: SQTIHQWPATLVQPVGSPLSLECTVEGTSNPNLYWYRQAAGRGLQLLFYSVGIGQISSEVPQNLSASRPQDRQFILSSKKLLLSDSGFYLCAWSVRRGVETQYFGPGTRLLVL.

The CDR3 DNA sequence: TGTGCCAGCAGTTTCTGGGGCGGAGGGGGCAGCGAAAAACTGTTTTTT. Amino acid sequence: CASSFWGGGGSEKLFF. The chain is built from TRBV27 and TRBJ1-4, with TRBD1 matching 7 bases. CDR1 MNHEY and CDR2 SMNVEV come from the germline V gene (reference sequence). The trim removed 3 bases at V and 8 bases at J, leaving 12 bases unmatched. This CDR3 comprises 16 residues.